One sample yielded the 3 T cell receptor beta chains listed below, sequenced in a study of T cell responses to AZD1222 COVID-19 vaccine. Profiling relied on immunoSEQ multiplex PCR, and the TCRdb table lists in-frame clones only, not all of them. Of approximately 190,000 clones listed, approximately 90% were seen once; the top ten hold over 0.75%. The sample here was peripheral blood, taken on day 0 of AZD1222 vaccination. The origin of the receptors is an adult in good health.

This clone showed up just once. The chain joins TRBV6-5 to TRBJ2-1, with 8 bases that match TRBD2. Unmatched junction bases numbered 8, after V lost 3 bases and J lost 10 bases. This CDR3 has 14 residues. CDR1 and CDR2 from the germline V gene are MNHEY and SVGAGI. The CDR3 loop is CASSYLPGREEQFF. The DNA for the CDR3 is TGTGCCAGCAGTTATCTCCCCGGGAGGGAGGAGCAGTTCTTC.

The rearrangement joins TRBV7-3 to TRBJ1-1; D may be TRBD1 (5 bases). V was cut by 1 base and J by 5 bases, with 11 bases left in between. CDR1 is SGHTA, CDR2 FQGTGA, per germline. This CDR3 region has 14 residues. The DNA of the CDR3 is TGTGCCAGCAGCTTAATAGGGGCCGAAACTGAAGCTTTCTTT. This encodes CASSLIGAETEAFF.

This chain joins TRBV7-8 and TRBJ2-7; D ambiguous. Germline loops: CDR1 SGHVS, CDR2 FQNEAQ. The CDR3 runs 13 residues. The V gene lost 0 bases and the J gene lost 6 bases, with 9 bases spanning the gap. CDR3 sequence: CASSLARNGEQYF. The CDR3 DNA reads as TGTGCCAGCAGCTTAGCCAGAAATGGCGAGCAGTACTTC.